This T cell receptor (beta chain) was sequenced during a study of T-cell memory formation after mild COVID-19 (dated by TCRdb to the early 2020s). Background for the entire study: TCR sequence clusters from the two donors were largely donor specific. Two young, previously healthy adult volunteers, one female and one male, were included in the cohort. In two donors, T-cell clones that expanded and contracted after mild COVID-19 were followed by sequencing TCRalpha and TCRbeta repertoires longitudinally.

Sequencing instrument: Illumina NovaSeq 6000. TCRalpha and TCRbeta cDNA libraries were constructed by 5'RACE with constant-segment primers, with sample barcodes and unique molecular identifiers being introduced. Trizol reagent was used to extract RNA from every sample. Library amplification was performed in two PCR steps, and a second sample barcode and Illumina TruSeq adapters were introduced in the second step. Libraries were sequenced on an Illumina NovaSeq with 2 x 150 bp paired-end reads. As for the original processing: Reads were demultiplexed and collapsed into UMI-guided consensus sequences with migec v1.2.7. Using mixcr v2.1.11, UMI consensuses were aligned to TRA and TRB V and J templates and then assembled into clonotypes. Clonotypes were classified as expanded or contracted when called significant by both edgeR and NoisET, with noise models trained on biological replicates. For edgeR calls, the cutoffs were a false discovery rate-adjusted p below 0.01 and a log2 fold-change threshold of 1. As an exploratory analysis of dynamics, max-normalized trajectories of the 1000 most abundant clonotypes were examined with PCA combined with hierarchical clustering. Each responding clone was given a CD4 or CD8 phenotype based on the CD4+ and CD8+ repertoires, which had been sequenced separately. TCRdb ran its own pipeline on the public reads, namely fastp trimming at Q25 and MiXCR clone calling, and kept in-frame beta chains. Rows merge per CDR3 protein into single entries with the most common DNA and genes. TCRdb, rather than the study authors, made the V and J calls. This sample is represented by around 320,000 distinct CDR3 sequences; around 28% of them were singletons. Approximately 13% of the sample lies in the top ten.

Ficoll-Paque density gradient centrifugation was the method used to isolate PBMCs. On this clonotype itself: It has no known antigen specificity. Within one base of it there is no much larger clone, and no base qualities were kept.

Study-level results and caveats: The second-wave clones that peaked on day 37 were not confirmed to be SARS-CoV-2 specific. The detection of some responding clones in pre-infection memory suggests that pre-existing cross-reactive memory T cells joined the SARS-CoV-2 response. Balanced CD4/CD8 phenotypes were observed for clones contracting from day 15 to 85, whereas a bias towards CD4+ was observed for a second wave of clones expanding from day 15 to 37. Only a couple of mild cases were covered in the study, and larger cohorts including severe cases with pre-infection samples were considered necessary. Contracting CD4+ clones turned up mainly in the CM and EM memory subsets, whereas EMRA was where CD8+ clones were enriched.

Input material: PBMCs or a T cell subset sorted from them (not recorded which). The clonotype was recovered from an adult woman who had mild COVID-19 (a few samples of this study predate the infection). The sample titles of this study are shuffled in the database, so cell type and time point are left out; the donor was told from shared clones.

The nucleotide sequence is given as TGTGCCAGCAGCATGGGCCTTGGCAGGGGCACAGATACGCAGTATTTT. Translated, this is CASSMGLGRGTDTQYF. The chain was built from TRBV7-2 and TRBJ2-3, with TRBD1 perhaps the D gene, on 5 matching bases. V and J are truncated by 5 bases and 1 base respectively, leaving an intervening sequence of 16 bases. Taken from cysteine to phenylalanine, the CDR3 has 16 residues. The sequence is cut down to CDR3 DNA, 48 bases in frame from base 1. According to the germline V gene, CDR1 reads SGHTA and CDR2 reads FQGNSA.